Below are 17 T cell receptor beta chains sequenced from a single sample in a study of T cells in Graves' hyperthyroidism and ophthalmopathy. Amplification of TCR beta CDR3 regions was performed using RNA transcripts as template. Primed by the HTBI set, a first-round RT-PCR was run on the TCR CDR3. TCRdb independently ran MiXCR on the multiplex PCR reads; one entry per CDR3 protein. The table records hundreds of thousands of distinct CDR3 sequences, approximately 14% of them present only once. The specimen was blood. These TCRs come from a young woman with Graves' hyperthyroidism.

This chain links TRBV6-1 with TRBJ1-1; D not certain. Germline V lookup: CDR1 MNHNS, CDR2 SASEGT. Trimming took off 6 bases at V and 1 base at J, with 9 bases between the two ends. This CDR3 contains 13 residues. The CDR3 region has the DNA TGTGCCAGCAGGGACGGTCGGAACACTGAAGCTTTCTTT. Translating it yields CASRDGRNTEAFF.

Many counts were recorded for this clonotype. The rearrangement uses TRBV29-1 and TRBJ2-7, with a tentative D call TRBD1 (6 bases). Germline V gene data show CDR1 as SQVTM and CDR2 as ANQGSEA. The CDR3 contains 14 residues. The ends were cut back, 4 bases at V and 2 bases at J, with 15 bases in the middle. This CDR3 is CSVGGLGGPYEQYF. CDR3 coding DNA: TGCAGCGTTGGCGGGCTAGGGGGACCCTACGAGCAGTACTTC.

This rearrangement joins TRBV10-3 to TRBJ1-2, with TRBD1 matching 7 bases. With V trimmed by 7 bases and J by 4 bases, 3 bases remained unmatched. Germline CDR1 is ENHRY and CDR2 is SYGVKD. This CDR3 comprises 12 residues. The CDR3 sequence is CAIMAGGYGYTF. CDR3 DNA: TGTGCCATCATGGCAGGGGGCTATGGCTACACCTTC.

This clonotype was observed a handful of times. The J gene is TRBJ2-3, the V gene TRBV20-1, with TRBD2 identical over 10 bases. The CDR3 runs to 15 residues. V trimming: 7 bases; J trimming: 1 base; junction bases outside the gene matches: 8. Germline loops: CDR1 DFQATT, CDR2 SNEGSKA (reference sequence). In DNA form, the CDR3 reads TGCAGTGGGGCTAGCGGGAGTACTGGCACAGATACGCAGTATTTT. It yields the protein CSGASGSTGTDTQYF.

This clonotype was detected many times. V and J are TRBV18 and TRBJ1-1; perhaps TRBD1 as D (5 bases). In germline, CDR1 is KGHSH, CDR2 LQKENI. The CDR3 sequence is 13 residues long. Trimming removed 2 bases from V and 4 bases from J, with 8 bases in between. CDR3 region: CASSPGAGTEAFF. In DNA, the CDR3 is TGTGCCAGCTCACCAGGGGCGGGCACTGAAGCTTTCTTT.

This clonotype was seen more than once but under ten times. A clone one base away is much larger, so this may be a read error. No conserved phenylalanine or tryptophan is present at the end of the CDR3, so a read error is the likely explanation. The CDR3 loop is CAWSVLPMNTEAFL. The CDR3 DNA follows: TGTGCCTGGAGTGTACTCCCCATGAACACTGAAGCTTTCCTT. The chain couples TRBV30 to TRBJ1-1; D remains unclear. CDR1 is GTSNPN and CDR2 is SVGIG in the germline V gene (reference sequence). Deletions cut 0 bases from V and 0 bases from J, with 8 bases between. This CDR3 is built from 14 residues.

This clonotype was seen many times. The chain couples TRBV7-2 to TRBJ2-1; D ambiguous. Germline V CDR1 and CDR2: SGHTA, FQGNSA. Trimming removed 3 bases at V and 0 bases at J, with 12 bases between. The length of the CDR3 is 16 residues. CDR3 region: CASSFGSGLSYNEQFF. The CDR3 coding sequence is TGTGCCAGCAGCTTTGGTTCCGGGCTCTCCTACAATGAGCAGTTCTTC.

The chain is built from TRBV13 and TRBJ2-1; D is ambiguous. CDR1 PRHDT and CDR2 FYEKMQ come from the germline V gene (reference sequence). V gave up 4 bases and J gave up 6 bases, with 10 bases separating them. This CDR3 is 13 amino acids long. The CDR3 loop is CASSSLTSNEQFF. The CDR3 DNA reads TGTGCCAGCAGCTCTCTTACGAGCAATGAGCAGTTCTTC. Supplemented by reference TRBV13 and TRBJ2-1, the full variable domain reads AAGVIQSPRHLIKEKRETATLKCYPIPRHDTVYWYQQGPGQDPQFLISFYEKMQSDKGSIPDRFSAQQFSDYHSELNMSSLELGDSALYFCASSSLTSNEQFFGPGTRLTVL.

This clonotype was recorded a few times. This sequence joins TRBV14 and TRBJ2-3; 7 bases are a match to TRBD2. The CDR3 sequence is 16 residues long. V trimming: 4 bases; J trimming: 2 bases; junction bases outside the gene matches: 9. The V gene's germline CDR1 is SGHDN and CDR2 FVKESK. CDR3 in DNA: TGTGCCAGCAGCCGGCCTAGCGGTACTATCACAGATACGCAGTATTTT. Protein sequence: CASSRPSGTITDTQYF. Full variable domain (rest looked up from reference TRBV14 and TRBJ2-3): EAGVTQFPSHSVIEKGQTVTLRCDPISGHDNLYWYRRVMGKEIKFLLHFVKESKQDESGMPNNRFLAERTGGTYSTLKVQPAELEDSGVYFCASSRPSGTITDTQYFGPGTRLTVL.

The chain is built from TRBV24-1 and TRBJ2-1; 11 nucleotides agree with TRBD2. The J segment lost 8 bases and the V segment lost 5 bases, leaving 7 bases of the junction unmatched. CDR3 size: 15 residues. Looked up from germline, CDR1 is KGHDR and CDR2 is SFDVKD. CDR3 residues: CATSVVLAGVHEQFF. In DNA, the CDR3 is TGTGCCACCAGTGTAGTACTAGCGGGAGTCCATGAGCAGTTCTTC.

The rearrangement joins TRBV19 to TRBJ1-1, with TRBD1 as a possible D gene (5 bases). The CDR3 runs 13 residues. V lost 7 bases, J lost 6 bases, and 15 bases lay in between. CDR1 is LNHDA and CDR2 is SQIVND in the germline V gene (reference sequence). This chain's CDR3 is CASTSTWGAEAFF. Written as DNA, the CDR3 is TGTGCCAGTACCTCAACATGGGGGGCTGAAGCTTTCTTT. Filled out from reference TRBV19 and TRBJ1-1, the complete variable domain reads DGGITQSPKYLFRKEGQNVTLSCEQNLNHDAMYWYRQDPGQGLRLIYYSQIVNDFQKGDIAEGYSVSREKKESFPLTVTSAQKNPTAFYLCASTSTWGAEAFFGQGTRLTVV.

This clonotype was detected ten times or more. The rearrangement uses TRBV12-3 or TRBV12-4 and TRBJ2-1; TRBD2 matches 11 bases. The CDR3 contains 18 residues. J lost 0 bases, V lost 8 bases, and 12 bases had no gene match. The CDR3 here is CASSRGSSGRSSYNEQFF. CDR3 bases: TGTGCCAGCTCGAGGGGATCTAGCGGGAGGAGCTCCTACAATGAGCAGTTCTTC.

This clonotype was counted between two and nine times. V gene TRBV4-1 combines with J gene TRBJ1-3, with unresolved D. V dropped 0 bases and J dropped 8 bases, with 2 bases sitting between them. Germline CDR1 and CDR2: MGHRA and YSYEKL. The CDR3 runs 11 residues. CDR3 DNA sequence: TGCGCCAGCAGCCAAGAAGACACCATATATTTT. This sequence encodes CASSQEDTIYF.

This clonotype was recorded at least ten times. This rearrangement joins TRBV2 to TRBJ1-1; D remains ambiguous. CDR1 is SNHLY and CDR2 is FYNNEI in the germline V gene. The CDR3 runs 13 residues. Between the trimmed V and J ends, which lost 3 bases and 6 bases, there was a span of 11 bases. CDR3 loop: CASSDWGIAEAFF. CDR3 bases: TGTGCCAGCAGTGATTGGGGTATCGCTGAAGCTTTCTTT.

This clonotype was recorded many times. The chain joins TRBV3-1 to TRBJ2-1, with 7 nucleotides matching TRBD2. The CDR3 sequence is 14 residues long. The ends lost 2 bases at V and 5 bases at J; junction bases unmatched: 3. The germline V gene has CDR1 LGHDT and CDR2 YNNKEL (reference sequence). In nucleotides, the CDR3 is TGTGCCAGCAGCCAAACTAGCGATAACAATGAGCAGTTCTTC. As protein: CASSQTSDNNEQFF.

This clonotype was seen just once. This sequence joins TRBV20-1 and TRBJ2-1; a weak D match, TRBD2 (6 bases). CDR3 length: 15 amino acids. The germline V and J ends were trimmed by 5 bases and 0 bases, with 14 bases remaining between them. Germline assignment: CDR1 DFQATT and CDR2 SNEGSKA (reference sequence). The CDR3 loop reads CSALPAGYSYNEQFF. CDR3 nucleotide sequence: TGCAGTGCTTTGCCCGCGGGGTACTCCTACAATGAGCAGTTCTTC.

The chain employs TRBV5-1 and TRBJ2-3, with D uncertain. This CDR3 spans 12 amino acids. Germline CDR1 and CDR2: SGHRS and YFSETQ. V was pared by 4 bases and J by 5 bases, with 8 bases between. Written as DNA, the CDR3 is TGCGCCAGCAGCATGCACAGAGATACGCAGTATTTT. Translation gives CASSMHRDTQYF.